This is a list of T cell receptor beta chains from one sample in a study of cytomegalovirus exposure and HLA in healthy donors. Produced via immunoSEQ multiplex PCR; TCRdb's table is partial and in-frame only. The table lists 130,000 to 150,000 clones, 70% to 90% of them singletons. Specimen: PBMCs. The receptor set was obtained from a woman younger than 30 in good health and CMV-seropositive. Each CDR3 is given with its conserved first and last residue. The order of the fields is D gene, V gene, J gene, clone size, CDR3 protein, CDR3 DNA. A D gene is named only where the DNA matches it firmly. Clone size appears in some rows only: once, few, many, or a class for an expanded clone.

TRBD1	TRBV10-3	TRBJ2-2	few	CAISGDRDTGELFF	TGTGCCATCAGTGGGGACAGGGACACCGGGGAGCTGTTTTTT
NA	TRBV4-1	TRBJ1-1	NA	CASSQASTGKFEAFF	TGCGCCAGCAGCCAAGCATCGACAGGAAAATTTGAAGCTTTCTTT
NA	TRBV14	TRBJ1-3	NA	CASSQSTAGNTIYF	TGTGCCAGCAGCCAATCGACTGCCGGAAACACCATATATTTT
TRBD1	TRBV30	TRBJ1-5	NA	CAWSSSGTGPRSNQPQHF	TGTGCCTGGAGTTCATCCGGGACAGGGCCTCGAAGCAATCAGCCCCAGCATTTT
NA	TRBV7-2	TRBJ2-1	NA	CASSWSGGSWNEQFF	TGTGCCAGCAGCTGGTCGGGGGGCTCATGGAATGAGCAGTTCTTC
NA	TRBV28	TRBJ1-4	NA	CASSPGTRSEKLFF	TGTGCCAGCAGCCCGGGGACACGAAGTGAAAAACTGTTTTTT
NA	TRBV10-3	TRBJ1-2	once	CAISSGVGSYGYTF	TGTGCCATCAGTTCGGGGGTGGGGTCCTATGGCTACACCTTC
NA	TRBV7-5	TRBJ1-1	NA	CARSLVAGIEAFF	TGTGCCAGAAGCTTAGTGGCAGGGATTGAAGCTTTCTTT
NA	TRBV18	TRBJ2-5	NA	CASSPPGLQETQYF	TGTGCCAGCTCACCCCCAGGCCTCCAAGAGACCCAGTACTTC
NA	TRBV27	TRBJ2-1	NA	CASSLASPYNEQFF	TGTGCCAGCAGTTTGGCATCACCCTACAATGAGCAGTTCTTC
NA	TRBV6-6	TRBJ1-4	NA	CASSYSGSPNEKLFF	TGTGCCAGCAGTTACTCGGGCAGTCCTAATGAAAAACTGTTTTTT
TRBD1	TRBV30	TRBJ2-1	NA	CAWRGQGGKEFF	TGTGCCTGGAGGGGACAGGGGGGAAAGGAGTTCTTC
TRBD2	TRBV7-3	TRBJ2-5	NA	CASRQGTIEETQYF	TGTGCCAGCAGGCAAGGGACTATCGAAGAGACCCAGTACTTC